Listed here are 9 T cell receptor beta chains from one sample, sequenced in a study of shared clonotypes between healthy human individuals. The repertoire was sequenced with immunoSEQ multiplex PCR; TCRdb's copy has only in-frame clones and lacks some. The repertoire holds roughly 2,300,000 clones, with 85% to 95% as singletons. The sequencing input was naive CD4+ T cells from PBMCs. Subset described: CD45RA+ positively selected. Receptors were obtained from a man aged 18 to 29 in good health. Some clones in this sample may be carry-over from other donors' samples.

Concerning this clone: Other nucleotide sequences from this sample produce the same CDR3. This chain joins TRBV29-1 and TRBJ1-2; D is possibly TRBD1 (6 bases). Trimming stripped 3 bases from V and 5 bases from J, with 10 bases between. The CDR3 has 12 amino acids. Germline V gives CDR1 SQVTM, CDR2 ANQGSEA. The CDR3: CSVEGADYGYTF. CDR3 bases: TGCAGCGTTGAGGGGGCCGATTATGGCTACACCTTC.

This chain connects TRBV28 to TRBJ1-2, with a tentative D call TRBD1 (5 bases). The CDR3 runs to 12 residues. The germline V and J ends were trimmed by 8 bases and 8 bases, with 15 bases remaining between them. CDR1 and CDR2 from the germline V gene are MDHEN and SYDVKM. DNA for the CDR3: TGTGCCAGCCGTTGGGGACCGTCGGGCTACACCTTC. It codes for CASRWGPSGYTF.

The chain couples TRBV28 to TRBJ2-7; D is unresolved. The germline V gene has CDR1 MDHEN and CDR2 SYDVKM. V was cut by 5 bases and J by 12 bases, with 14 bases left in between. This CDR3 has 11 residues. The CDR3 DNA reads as TGTGCCAGCAGTCACTCGTGGGATTGGTACTTC. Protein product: CASSHSWDWYF.

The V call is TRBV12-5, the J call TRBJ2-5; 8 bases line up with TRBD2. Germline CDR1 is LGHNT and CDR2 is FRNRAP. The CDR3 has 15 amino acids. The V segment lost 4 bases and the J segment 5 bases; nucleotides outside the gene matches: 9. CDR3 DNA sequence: TGTGCTAGTGGTTGGGATTCCGGGAGGGCGGAGACCCAGTACTTC. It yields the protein CASGWDSGRAETQYF. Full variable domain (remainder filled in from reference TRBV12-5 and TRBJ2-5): DARVTQTPRHKVTEMGQEVTMRCQPILGHNTVFWYRQTMMQGLELLAYFRNRAPLDDSGMPKDRFSAEMPDATLATLKIQPSEPRDSAVYFCASGWDSGRAETQYFGPGTRLLVL.

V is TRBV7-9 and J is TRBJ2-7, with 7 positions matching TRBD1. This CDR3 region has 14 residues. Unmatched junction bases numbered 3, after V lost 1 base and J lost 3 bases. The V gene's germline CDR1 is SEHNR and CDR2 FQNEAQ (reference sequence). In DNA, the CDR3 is TGTGCCAGCAGCTTAGGTGCAGGGGGCTACGAGCAGTACTTC. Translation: CASSLGAGGYEQYF.

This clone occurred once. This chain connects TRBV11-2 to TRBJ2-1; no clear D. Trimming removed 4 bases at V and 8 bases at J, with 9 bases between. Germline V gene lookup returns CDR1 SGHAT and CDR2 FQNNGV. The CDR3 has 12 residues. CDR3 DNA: TGTGCCAGCAGCTCCCCCTGGGATGAGCAGTTCTTC. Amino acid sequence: CASSSPWDEQFF.

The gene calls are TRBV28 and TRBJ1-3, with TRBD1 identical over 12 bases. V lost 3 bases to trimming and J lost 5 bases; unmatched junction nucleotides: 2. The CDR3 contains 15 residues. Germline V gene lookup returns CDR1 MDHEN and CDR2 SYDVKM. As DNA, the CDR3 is TGTGCCAGCAGTTTGGGGACAGGGGGCCGAAACACCATATATTTT. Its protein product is CASSLGTGGRNTIYF.

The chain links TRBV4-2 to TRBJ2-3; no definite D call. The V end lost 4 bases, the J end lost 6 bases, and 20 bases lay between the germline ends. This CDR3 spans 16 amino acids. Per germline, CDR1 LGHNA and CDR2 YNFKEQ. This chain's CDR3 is CASSPQRSADADTQYF. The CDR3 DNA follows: TGTGCCAGCAGCCCCCAACGGTCCGCGGATGCGGATACGCAGTATTTT.

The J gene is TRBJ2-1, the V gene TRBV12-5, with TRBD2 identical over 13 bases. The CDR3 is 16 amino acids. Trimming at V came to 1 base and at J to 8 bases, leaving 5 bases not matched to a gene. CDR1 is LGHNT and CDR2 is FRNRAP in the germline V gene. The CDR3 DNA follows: TGTGCTAGTGGTTTGGGACGGACTAGCGGGAGCGATGAGCAGTTCTTC. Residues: CASGLGRTSGSDEQFF.